What follows are 3 T cell receptor beta chains derived from one specimen sequenced in a study of blood T cell repertoires in COVID-19. Assay: immunoSEQ multiplex PCR; the TCRdb copy retains only in-frame clones and omits some. The repertoire holds roughly 130,000 clones, with about four fifths as singletons. Sequencing was done on a sample of peripheral blood. The receptors here all came from a woman in her 30s who had recovered from COVID-19.

CDR3 sequence: CASRTGTSAYNEQFF. CDR3 nucleotide sequence: TGTGCCAGCAGAACCGGGACTAGCGCCTACAATGAGCAGTTCTTC. This rearrangement joins TRBV5-5 to TRBJ2-1; 10 positions agree with TRBD2. In germline, CDR1 is SGHKS, CDR2 YYEKEE (reference sequence). The CDR3 has 15 residues. V trimming: 5 bases; J trimming: 2 bases; junction bases outside the gene matches: 4.

This sequence joins TRBV27 and TRBJ2-2; 10 nucleotides line up with TRBD1. Germline values: CDR1 MNHEY, CDR2 SMNVEV (reference sequence). J gave up 3 bases and V 5 bases, and 6 bases lay outside the gene matches. There are 16 residues in the CDR3. CDR3 in amino acids: CASSLDRGLDTGELFF. The CDR3 nucleotides are TGTGCCAGCAGTCTCGACAGGGGGCTGGACACCGGGGAGCTGTTTTTT.

The chain carries TRBV30 and TRBJ2-1, with a weak D call TRBD1 (5 bases). In germline, CDR1 is GTSNPN, CDR2 SVGIG (reference sequence). This CDR3 is built from 13 residues. The ends were cut back, 4 bases at V and 2 bases at J, with 9 bases in the middle. The CDR3 here is CAWTTGTYNEQFF. The CDR3 DNA reads TGTGCCTGGACAACAGGCACCTACAATGAGCAGTTCTTC.